These T cell receptor beta chains were read from a single sample in a study of T cell responses to AZD1222 COVID-19 vaccine. The data were produced by immunoSEQ multiplex PCR, yet TCRdb's version contains in-frame clones alone and is incomplete. The sample holds about 120,000 clones, 93% seen once. The sample here was peripheral blood, taken 28 days after the second AZD1222 dose. These receptors were obtained from an adult who received the AZD1222 COVID-19 vaccine. The CDR3 runs from the conserved cysteine through the conserved F or W. Each record gives: clone size, V gene, D gene, J gene, CDR3 protein, CDR3 DNA. The D gene is left open where the match is weak. Size tells how often a clone was seen (once, few, many) or the class of an expanded clone, and some rows leave it out.

.	TRBV29-1	.	TRBJ2-3	CSVEYHTDTQYF	TGCAGCGTTGAGTACCACACAGATACGCAGTATTTT
.	TRBV6-6	TRBD1	TRBJ1-6	CASSYLGQGEGSPLHF	TGTGCCAGCAGTTACTTAGGACAGGGCGAGGGTTCACCCCTCCACTTT
few	TRBV18	.	TRBJ2-3	CASSPPIARRGAGDTQYF	TGTGCCAGCTCACCACCCATTGCGCGCAGGGGCGCGGGAGATACGCAGTATTTT
.	TRBV6-2/TRBV6-3	TRBD2	TRBJ2-5	CASSYSRLAGGPEETQYF	TGTGCCAGCAGTTACTCGAGACTAGCGGGGGGGCCAGAGGAGACCCAGTACTTC
.	TRBV6-5	.	TRBJ2-7	CASSYSGGSSYEQYF	TGTGCCAGCAGTTACTCTGGCGGAAGCTCCTACGAGCAGTACTTC
.	TRBV27	TRBD1	TRBJ1-1	CASRLTGGETFF	TGTGCCAGCAGACTAACAGGGGGCGAAACTTTCTTT
.	TRBV14	TRBD2	TRBJ2-3	CASSPLVGGRSTDTQYF	TGTGCCAGCAGCCCGCTTGTCGGCGGGAGGAGCACAGATACGCAGTATTTT
.	TRBV9	.	TRBJ1-3	CASSPTPGQTSLGNTIYF	TGTGCCAGCAGCCCCACCCCCGGACAGACTTCTCTGGGAAACACCATATATTTT
.	TRBV30	.	TRBJ2-7	CAWSGLGDWNYEQYF	TGTGCCTGGAGTGGTTTAGGAGATTGGAACTACGAGCAGTACTTC
.	TRBV29-1	.	TRBJ2-3	CSTRVGSTDTQYF	TGCAGCACGCGGGTGGGGAGCACAGATACGCAGTATTTT
once	TRBV6-2/TRBV6-3	.	TRBJ1-5	CASSYSGKQQPQHF	TGTGCCAGCAGTTACTCGGGGAAACAGCAGCCCCAGCATTTT
.	TRBV5-4	TRBD2	TRBJ2-5	CATWGGEEQETQYF	TGTGCCACTTGGGGGGGGGAAGAACAAGAGACCCAGTACTTC
.	TRBV5-4	TRBD2	TRBJ2-1	CASSPGLAGGTSYNEQFF	TGTGCCAGCAGCCCGGGACTAGCGGGAGGCACTTCCTACAATGAGCAGTTCTTC
once	TRBV7-9	.	TRBJ2-6	CASSYSRSGANVLTF	TGTGCCAGCAGCTACAGCCGCTCTGGGGCCAACGTCCTGACTTTC
.	TRBV4-1	TRBD1	TRBJ1-3	CASSQGQGGRNTIYF	TGCGCCAGCAGCCAAGGACAGGGAGGACGAAACACCATATATTTT
once	TRBV13	TRBD1	TRBJ1-1	CASSKRTGRMAEAFF	TGTGCCAGCAGCAAACGGACAGGCCGTATGGCTGAAGCTTTCTTT
.	TRBV18	.	TRBJ1-2	CASSPSQSYGYTF	TGTGCCAGCTCACCCTCACAGTCCTATGGCTACACCTTC
.	TRBV9	.	TRBJ2-7	CASSGTVPYEQYF	TGTGCCAGCAGCGGCACAGTTCCCTACGAGCAGTACTTC
.	TRBV6-5	.	TRBJ2-7	CASSQDSYEQYF	TGTGCCAGCAGCCAGGACAGCTACGAGCAGTACTTC
.	TRBV6-2/TRBV6-3	.	TRBJ2-5	CASSYSRPEETQYF	TGTGCCAGCAGTTACTCGAGACCTGAAGAGACCCAGTACTTC
.	TRBV6-5	TRBD1	TRBJ1-3	CASSKPGQLGNTIYF	TGTGCCAGCAGCAAACCGGGACAGTTGGGAAACACCATATATTTT
.	TRBV19	.	TRBJ2-3	CASSVFEEGWQYF	TGTGCCAGTAGTGTCTTCGAGGAGGGGTGGCAGTATTTT
.	TRBV5-5	TRBD2	TRBJ2-3	CASHVFRSTGGTDTQYF	TGTGCCAGCCACGTCTTTCGGAGTACCGGGGGGACAGATACGCAGTATTTT
.	TRBV4-3	.	TRBJ1-2	CASSHGREEDGYTF	TGCGCCAGCAGCCACGGCAGAGAGGAAGATGGCTACACCTTC
.	TRBV5-1	TRBD2	TRBJ2-7	CASSSQGGGSSYEQYF	TGCGCCAGCAGCTCCCAGGGCGGGGGGAGCTCCTACGAGCAGTACTTC
.	TRBV6-5	.	TRBJ1-6	CASTGTGGFSPLHF	TGTGCCAGTACCGGGACCGGGGGGTTTTCACCCCTCCACTTT
.	TRBV9	.	TRBJ1-2	CASSEGGQSYGYTF	TGTGCCAGCAGCGAGGGCGGACAGAGCTATGGCTACACCTTC
.	TRBV2	TRBD1	TRBJ1-1	CASDRDSLYTEAFF	TGTGCCAGCGACCGGGACAGCCTTTACACTGAAGCTTTCTTT
.	TRBV4-1	TRBD2	TRBJ2-3	CASSQLHVGGRGADTQYF	TGCGCCAGCAGCCAATTGCACGTAGGCGGGAGGGGGGCAGATACGCAGTATTTT
.	TRBV11-2	TRBD2	TRBJ2-7	CASSSHSGGAPEQYF	TGTGCCAGCAGCTCCCACAGCGGGGGGGCCCCCGAGCAGTACTTC
.	TRBV6-1	TRBD1	TRBJ1-1	CASSERGQGQLPNTEAFF	TGTGCCAGCAGTGAGCGGGGACAGGGGCAACTGCCGAACACTGAAGCTTTCTTT
.	TRBV27	.	TRBJ2-7	CASRPGGLYEQYF	TGTGCCAGCAGGCCCGGGGGGCTCTACGAGCAGTACTTC
once	TRBV16	TRBD2	TRBJ2-2	CASSQWSGLAGDFGELFF	TGTGCCAGCAGCCAATGGTCGGGCCTAGCGGGGGATTTCGGGGAGCTGTTTTTT
.	TRBV7-8	.	TRBJ1-2	CASSRANMGGAGYGYTF	TGTGCCAGCAGCCGCGCCAATATGGGGGGGGCTGGCTATGGCTACACCTTC
.	TRBV5-6	TRBD2	TRBJ2-7	CASSPTSGSYEQYF	TGTGCCAGCAGCCCTACTAGCGGGAGTTACGAGCAGTACTTC
.	TRBV11-3	.	TRBJ1-1	CASSLGPNTEAFF	TGTGCCAGCAGCTTGGGCCCGAACACTGAAGCTTTCTTT
.	TRBV19	TRBD1	TRBJ2-1	CASRDSGTGVYNEQFF	TGTGCCAGTAGGGACTCCGGGACAGGAGTCTACAATGAGCAGTTCTTC
.	TRBV6-5	.	TRBJ2-3	CASRDGTPSVSQYF	TGTGCCAGCAGAGATGGGACTCCTAGTGTTTCGCAGTATTTT
.	TRBV11-1	TRBD2	TRBJ2-5	CASSLSLAGGSETQYF	TGTGCCAGCAGCTTATCTCTAGCGGGAGGTAGTGAGACCCAGTACTTC
.	TRBV5-1	.	TRBJ1-4	CASSSGDQREKLFF	TGCGCCAGCAGCTCGGGGGACCAACGTGAAAAACTGTTTTTT
.	TRBV27	TRBD1	TRBJ1-2	CASSLRGQGNGYTF	TGTGCCAGCAGTTTACGGGGACAGGGTAATGGCTACACCTTC
.	TRBV29-1	.	TRBJ2-7	CSVSQGSYEQYF	TGCAGCGTTTCCCAGGGATCCTACGAGCAGTACTTC
.	TRBV11-2	.	TRBJ1-1	CASSSTTASEAFF	TGTGCCAGCAGCTCCACGACAGCCAGTGAAGCTTTCTTT